Presented here are 30 T cell receptor beta chains from one specimen sequenced in a study of shared clonotypes between healthy human individuals. Here immunoSEQ multiplex PCR was the method, and the copy in TCRdb shows in-frame clones only, minus some. The repertoire holds millions of clones, with 95% as singletons. Sequenced input: naive CD4+ T cells sorted from blood. Subset denoted: CD45RA+ positively selected. The receptors were gathered from a man between 18 and 35 years old in good health.

In this sample, this clone turned up a few times. J is TRBJ2-7 and V is TRBV6-5; 9 positions match TRBD1. Trimming took 2 bases from V and 2 from J; bases not matched to a gene: 4. In germline, CDR1 is MNHEY, CDR2 SVGAGI. The CDR3 contains 15 residues. This chain's CDR3 is CASSYQDRGPYEQYF. The CDR3 DNA reads TGTGCCAGCAGTTACCAGGACAGGGGACCCTACGAGCAGTACTTC.

As concerns this clone: Distinct nucleotide sequences in the sample also encode this CDR3. This chain connects TRBV7-2 to TRBJ2-2; D is undetermined. Germline CDR1 reads SGHTA; CDR2 reads FQGNSA. V lost 3 bases, J lost 1 base, and 9 bases lay in between. The CDR3 totals 15 residues. The CDR3: CASSLAGLNTGELFF. CDR3 coding DNA: TGTGCCAGCAGCTTGGCAGGTCTGAACACCGGGGAGCTGTTTTTT.

The chain couples TRBV27 to TRBJ2-3, with 11 bases aligning to TRBD2. With 2 bases clipped from V and 10 bases from J, the junction kept 5 bases outside the gene matches. The CDR3 contains 14 residues. The germline gives CDR1 MNHEY, CDR2 SMNVEV (reference sequence). The CDR3, as DNA: TGTGCCAGCAGTTTAGGGCTAGCGGGGGGCCCGCAGTATTTT. Translating gives CASSLGLAGGPQYF.

The chain's CDR3 is CASSSGQGGEQFF. In nucleotides, the CDR3 is TGTGCCAGTAGTTCGGGACAGGGGGGTGAGCAGTTCTTC. J is TRBJ2-1 and V is TRBV19, with 11 bases aligning to TRBD1. The trim removed 5 bases at V and 9 bases at J, leaving 3 bases unmatched. CDR3 size: 13 residues. Germline CDR1 reads LNHDA; CDR2 reads SQIVND (reference sequence).

Concerning this clone itself: One end of the junction is discordant with germline, which a read error may explain. The V call is TRBV7-7, the J call TRBJ2-3; D is unresolved. The CDR3 is made up of 14 amino acids. Germline loops: CDR1 SSHAT, CDR2 FNYEAQ (reference sequence). This CDR3 reads CASSSPGLPDTQYF. CDR3 nucleotides: TGTGCTAGCAGCTCCCCGGGTCTCCCAGATACGCAGTATTTT.

The gene calls are TRBV2 and TRBJ2-5; D not resolved. This CDR3 spans 13 amino acids. The germline V and J ends were trimmed by 5 bases and 3 bases, with 10 bases remaining between them. Germline assignment: CDR1 SNHLY and CDR2 FYNNEI. The CDR3 loop reads CASSQNREETQYF. CDR3 nucleotide sequence: TGTGCCAGCAGTCAAAACAGAGAAGAGACCCAGTACTTC.

The rearrangement joins TRBV5-1 to TRBJ2-3; 7 bases are shared with TRBD1. This CDR3 spans 14 amino acids. V dropped 4 bases and J dropped 4; count of bases not matched to a gene: 6. In germline, CDR1 is SGHRS, CDR2 YFSETQ. CDR3 in amino acids: CASSTGQIPDTQYF. DNA of the CDR3: TGCGCCAGCAGCACGGGACAGATACCAGATACGCAGTATTTT.

As for this clone: Distinct nucleotide sequences in the sample also encode this CDR3. The V gene is TRBV7-2, the J gene TRBJ1-1, with D perhaps TRBD1 (5 bases). V was pared by 1 base and J by 4 bases, with 7 bases between. Germline values: CDR1 SGHTA, CDR2 FQGNSA. The CDR3 is 13 amino acids. The CDR3 DNA reads TGTGCCAGCAGCTTAGACAGGTCCACTGAAGCTTTCTTT. This gives the protein CASSLDRSTEAFF.

This rearrangement joins TRBV6-6 to TRBJ1-5; 8 bases align to TRBD1. CDR1 and CDR2 (germline): MNHNY, SVGAGI (reference sequence). The V and J ends lost 2 bases and 3 bases, in that order; junction bases with no gene match: 3. The CDR3 is 15 residues long. The CDR3 DNA is TGTGCCAGCAGTTACACAGGGGGATCCAATCAGCCCCAGCATTTT. This codes for CASSYTGGSNQPQHF.

The chain links TRBV5-6 to TRBJ2-6; 7 bases are a match to TRBD1. V lost 3 bases and J lost 1; bases outside the gene matches: 4. Germline V gene sequence: CDR1 SGHDT, CDR2 YYEEEE. The CDR3 has 16 amino acids. Written as DNA, the CDR3 is TGTGCCAGCAGCTCGACAGGGAAATCTGGGGCCAACGTCCTGACTTTC. Protein: CASSSTGKSGANVLTF.

The rearrangement uses TRBV11-2 and TRBJ2-3, with 12 bases identical to TRBD2. CDR1 and CDR2 (germline): SGHAT, FQNNGV. Trimming cost V 4 bases and J 5 bases; bases outside gene matches: 7. This CDR3 has 16 amino acids. The CDR3 reads CASSSRLAGAIDTQYF. As DNA, the CDR3 is TGTGCCAGCAGCTCACGACTAGCGGGAGCCATAGATACGCAGTATTTT.

The CDR3 loop is CASARPTGPRSADTQYF. CDR3 DNA: TGTGCTAGTGCCCGACCCACCGGCCCTCGTTCTGCAGATACGCAGTATTTT. V gene TRBV12-5 combines with J gene TRBJ2-3, with unresolved D. The CDR3 is 17 residues long. CDR1 is LGHNT and CDR2 is FRNRAP in the germline V gene. Trimming pared 7 bases from V and 4 bases from J, leaving 24 bases between.

The chain uses TRBV30 and TRBJ1-3; D not certain. Trimming shortened V by 2 bases and J by 0 bases, and 17 bases separated the two germline ends. The CDR3 runs to 17 residues. Germline CDR1 is GTSNPN and CDR2 is SVGIG (reference sequence). The CDR3 bases are TGTGCCTGGAGTCCTCAATCCGGACGGTTCTCTGGAAACACCATATATTTT. Its translation: CAWSPQSGRFSGNTIYF.

This chain joins TRBV25-1 and TRBJ2-3; 8 positions match TRBD2. Per germline, CDR1 MGHDK and CDR2 SYGVNS. Losses at the gene ends were 4 bases for V and 9 bases for J; bases not matched to a gene: 12. This CDR3 region has 15 residues. The DNA for the CDR3 is TGTGCCAGCAGTGGAGCGCGGGGGGCGGGCGACACGCAGTATTTT. Translating it yields CASSGARGAGDTQYF.

The chain recombines TRBV19 with TRBJ1-2; D is unclear. The CDR3 totals 11 residues. The germline V and J ends were trimmed by 7 bases and 11 bases, with 14 bases remaining between them. Germline V lookup: CDR1 LNHDA, CDR2 SQIVND (reference sequence). In nucleotides, the CDR3 is TGTGCCAGTAACGGGGATCGGCAATACACCTTC. Protein product: CASNGDRQYTF.

The V call is TRBV21-1, the J call TRBJ1-5; TRBD1 reflects the table's D call only, with no check against the DNA. TRBV21-1 is an annotated pseudogene. The CDR3 loop spans 16 amino acids. The CDR3, as DNA: TGTGCCAGCAGCCAACGGACAGGGGGAGGCAATCAGCCCCAGCATTTT. Translation: CASSQRTGGGNQPQHF.

The chain has TRBV9 and TRBJ2-7, with TRBD1 as a possible D gene (5 bases). The V gene's germline CDR1 is SGDLS and CDR2 YYNGEE. The CDR3 contains 16 residues. Trimming removed 3 bases at V and 0 bases at J, with 16 bases between. The CDR3 protein is CASSAASWTSSYEQYF. Written as DNA, the CDR3 is TGTGCCAGCAGCGCCGCTTCGTGGACATCCTCCTACGAGCAGTACTTC.

Remarks on this clone: Distinct nucleotide sequences in the sample also encode this CDR3. V and J are TRBV7-2 and TRBJ2-5; 11 bases agree with TRBD1. The V and J ends lost 1 base and 1 base, in that order; junction bases with no gene match: 2. The CDR3 consists of 16 residues. Germline-derived CDR1 and CDR2 are SGHTA and FQGNSA. The CDR3 loop reads CASSLVGTGGQETQYF. The CDR3 nucleotides are TGTGCCAGCAGCTTAGTCGGGACAGGGGGCCAAGAGACCCAGTACTTC.

About this clone itself: A much larger clone lies one base from this, so it may be a read error. The sample has other DNA sequences that encode this CDR3 too. The chain uses TRBV20-1 and TRBJ1-1, with D hard to call. V lost 2 bases and J 2 bases, leaving 3 bases between the germline ends. The CDR3 has 11 amino acids. Looked up from germline, CDR1 is DFQATT and CDR2 is SNEGSKA (reference sequence). As DNA, the CDR3 is TGCAGTGCTAGACTAAACACTGAAGCTTTCTTT. Translation: CSARLNTEAFF.

V gene TRBV5-1 combines with J gene TRBJ2-3; D not resolved. CDR1 and CDR2 (germline): SGHRS, YFSETQ. This CDR3 is 15 amino acids long. V was pared by 0 bases and J by 0 bases, with 8 bases between. CDR3 DNA sequence: TGCGCCAGCAGCTTGGCCGCCCCTAGCACAGATACGCAGTATTTT. This sequence encodes CASSLAAPSTDTQYF.

The chain is built from TRBV28 and TRBJ1-2; tentative D call: TRBD1 (6 bases). Trimming removed 7 bases from V and 4 bases from J, with 16 bases in between. Germline lookup yields CDR1 MDHEN and CDR2 SYDVKM. The CDR3 is 14 residues long. The DNA of the CDR3 is TGTGCCAGCATTTTCTCAGGGGCCTCCTATGGCTACACCTTC. It translates to CASIFSGASYGYTF.

In the case of this clone: Other DNA sequences in this sample translate to the same CDR3. The V gene is TRBV27, the J gene TRBJ2-7; the D is unclear. CDR1 is MNHEY and CDR2 is SMNVEV in the germline V gene (reference sequence). V dropped 2 bases and J dropped 3 bases, with 8 bases sitting between them. The CDR3 sequence is 13 residues long. The CDR3 reads CASSLTGSYEQYF. In DNA, the CDR3 is TGTGCCAGCAGTTTAACTGGAAGCTACGAGCAGTACTTC.

As concerns this clone: Other DNA sequences in the sample encode the same CDR3. This chain joins TRBV7-9 and TRBJ2-7; possibly TRBD1 for D (6 bases). The CDR3 runs to 14 residues. Between the trimmed V and J ends, which lost 4 bases and 0 bases, there was a span of 10 bases. The V gene's germline CDR1 is SEHNR and CDR2 FQNEAQ (reference sequence). The chain's CDR3 is CASSSTGSSYEQYF. For the CDR3, the DNA is TGTGCCAGCAGCTCTACAGGGAGCTCCTACGAGCAGTACTTC.

CDR3 DNA sequence: TGTGCCATCAGTGACGACCCCGCGCGCAGCGGGAGATACAATGAGCAGTTCTTC. Its translation: CAISDDPARSGRYNEQFF. J is TRBJ2-1 and V is TRBV10-3, with TRBD2 identical over 8 bases. Germline lookup yields CDR1 ENHRY and CDR2 SYGVKD. Unmatched junction bases numbered 14, after V lost 3 bases and J lost 4 bases. The CDR3 is 18 residues long.

V usage is TRBV2 and J usage is TRBJ2-1; TRBD2 agrees at 11 bases. Germline V gene sequence: CDR1 SNHLY, CDR2 FYNNEI. CDR3 length: 14 residues. V gave up 8 bases and J gave up 9 bases; unmatched junction bases: 9. CDR3 amino acids: CASWVGLAALEQFF. In nucleotides, the CDR3 is TGTGCCAGCTGGGTGGGACTAGCGGCTCTTGAGCAGTTCTTC. The whole variable domain, remainder taken from reference TRBV2 and TRBJ2-1, is EPEVTQTPSHQVTQMGQEVILRCVPISNHLYFYWYRQILGQKVEFLVSFYNNEISEKSEIFDDQFSVERPDGSNFTLKIRSTKLEDSAMYFCASWVGLAALEQFFGPGTRLTVL.

The chain links TRBV6-1 to TRBJ2-2, with 9 bases that match TRBD1. This CDR3 is built from 15 residues. J was trimmed by 6 bases and V by 8 bases; bases with no gene match: 10. The germline V gene has CDR1 MNHNS and CDR2 SASEGT. This CDR3 is CASGDRVLVAGELFF. The CDR3 DNA follows: TGTGCCAGCGGGGACAGGGTTCTCGTCGCCGGGGAGCTGTTTTTT.

This sequence joins TRBV27 and TRBJ2-2; D remains ambiguous. CDR1 and CDR2 from the germline V gene are MNHEY and SMNVEV (reference sequence). Trimming left V 7 bases short and J 7 bases short, with 16 bases between. This CDR3 is 14 amino acids long. The CDR3 nucleotides are TGTGCCAGCACCTTACACGGTGCGATCGGGGAGCTGTTTTTT. Residues: CASTLHGAIGELFF.

The chain combines TRBV13 with TRBJ2-7, with a tentative D call TRBD1 (5 bases). The CDR3 totals 16 residues. The ends were cut back, 5 bases at V and 1 base at J, with 18 bases in the middle. Germline V CDR1 and CDR2: PRHDT, FYEKMQ (reference sequence). CDR3 protein: CASSLTWTRISYEQYF. Written as DNA, the CDR3 is TGTGCCAGCAGCCTCACCTGGACACGAATTTCCTACGAGCAGTACTTC.

The rearrangement links TRBV6-5 to TRBJ2-3, with D perhaps matching TRBD1 (6 bases). This CDR3 spans 13 amino acids. The germline CDR1 and CDR2 sequences are MNHEY and SVGAGI. V was pared by 8 bases and J by 6 bases, with 15 bases between. CDR3 in amino acids: CASVPWQGDTQYF. CDR3 DNA sequence: TGTGCCAGCGTCCCTTGGCAGGGGGATACGCAGTATTTT.

This clone appeared once. The chain uses TRBV4-1 and TRBJ2-3; 11 bases map to TRBD2. The CDR3 has 17 residues. Unmatched junction bases numbered 9, after V lost 2 bases and J lost 5 bases. The germline CDR1 and CDR2 sequences are MGHRA and YSYEKL. CDR3 bases: TGCGCCAGCAGCCAACCCACTAGCGGGAGCCGCAGAGATACGCAGTATTTT. This gives the protein CASSQPTSGSRRDTQYF.